This T cell receptor beta chain was profiled in a study of PD-1 blockade in classical Hodgkin lymphoma. Trimming stripped 4 bases from V and 8 bases from J, with 21 bases between. CDR3 length equals 15 residues. CDR1 is SGHRS, CDR2 YFSETQ, per germline. Clones were read by immunoSEQ multiplex PCR, and TCRdb kept only the in-frame ones, dropping some. Here the sample spans fewer than 100,000 clones, 75% to 90% being singletons. Patients all relapsed after autologous stem cell transplantation, and there was variation in brentuximab vedotin exposure. Classifying best responses yielded complete response, partial response or progressive disease.

The source material was peripheral blood mononuclear cells (PBMCs), sampled at baseline. This TCR was recovered from a human donor with classical Hodgkin lymphoma. The chain joins TRBV5-1 to TRBJ1-2; no definite D call. Written as DNA, the CDR3 is TGCGCCAGCAGCCCAAATACTGCGGGAAGTCGGGGCTACACCTTC. This sequence encodes CASSPNTAGSRGYTF.